The 30 T cell receptor beta chains below come from one sample, sequenced in a study of T cell responses to AZD1222 COVID-19 vaccine. Clones were read by immunoSEQ multiplex PCR, and TCRdb kept only the in-frame ones, dropping some. The sample consists of 100,000 to 150,000 clones, about 87% of them appearing once. The sample here was peripheral blood, taken on day 0 of AZD1222 vaccination. These receptors originate from an adult in good health.

The rearrangement uses TRBV11-2 and TRBJ1-6; TRBD1 is a possible D gene (5 bases). The germline gives CDR1 SGHAT, CDR2 FQNNGV. CDR3 length: 14 amino acids. V lost 5 bases, J lost 3 bases, and 8 bases lay in between. In nucleotides, the CDR3 is TGTGCCAGCAGCACGACAGTCTATAATTCACCCCTCCACTTT. Translating it yields CASSTTVYNSPLHF.

V and J are TRBV12-3 or TRBV12-4 and TRBJ1-1; tentative D call: TRBD1 (6 bases). V was cut by 9 bases and J by 6 bases, with 17 bases left in between. There are 13 residues in the CDR3. The CDR3 region has the DNA TGTGCCAGTACAACAGGGCTTGACGCTGAAGCTTTCTTT. It encodes CASTTGLDAEAFF.

This sequence joins TRBV2 and TRBJ1-6; perhaps TRBD1 as D (5 bases). The CDR3 is 16 amino acids. Germline lookup yields CDR1 SNHLY and CDR2 FYNNEI. V lost 7 bases and J 0 bases, leaving 13 bases between the germline ends. The CDR3 coding sequence is TGTGCCAGCATTAGCCCGGGGGGCTCCTATAATTCACCCCTCCACTTT. This encodes CASISPGGSYNSPLHF.

V and J are TRBV12-3 or TRBV12-4 and TRBJ2-7, with a weak D call TRBD2 (6 bases). The V end was cut by 6 bases, the J end by 3 bases, with 12 bases between. The CDR3 contains 13 residues. The CDR3 DNA sequence: TGTGCCAGCAGCCTGCGGGGAGGCTACGAGCAGTACTTC. It is translated as CASSLRGGYEQYF.

This chain connects TRBV7-9 to TRBJ2-1; 8 bases match TRBD2. The CDR3 loop spans 15 amino acids. The germline V gene encodes CDR1 SEHNR and CDR2 FQNEAQ (reference sequence). V lost 2 bases and J lost 8; bases outside the gene matches: 8. In nucleotides, the CDR3 is TGTGCCAGCAGCTTACGAAGCGGGAGTAGGGATGAGCAGTTCTTC. It translates to CASSLRSGSRDEQFF. Using reference TRBV7-9 and TRBJ2-1 for the parts outside the CDR3, the full variable domain is DTGVSQNPRHKITKRGQNVTFRCDPISEHNRLYWYRQTLGQGPEFLTYFQNEAQLEKSRLLSDRFSAERPKGSFSTLEIQRTEQGDSAMYLCASSLRSGSRDEQFFGPGTRLTVL.

The rearrangement uses TRBV6-5 and TRBJ2-3, with a tentative D call TRBD2 (5 bases). V was clipped by 6 bases and J by 6 bases, with 7 bases between them. This CDR3 comprises 11 residues. Germline V lookup: CDR1 MNHEY, CDR2 SVGAGI. DNA for the CDR3: TGTGCCAGCAGCCGCGGGGATACGCAGTATTTT. Its protein is CASSRGDTQYF.

This chain links TRBV11-2 with TRBJ1-5, with D unclear. Trimming pared 2 bases from V and 5 bases from J, leaving 7 bases between. The CDR3 has 13 amino acids. CDR1 is SGHAT, CDR2 FQNNGV, per germline. CDR3 region: CASSLLRDQPQHF. The CDR3 region has the DNA TGTGCCAGCAGCTTACTACGCGATCAGCCCCAGCATTTT. The full variable domain, with the rest looked up from reference TRBV11-2 and TRBJ1-5, is EAGVAQSPRYKIIEKRQSVAFWCNPISGHATLYWYQQILGQGPKLLIQFQNNGVVDDSQLPKDRFSAERLKGVDSTLKIQPAKLEDSAVYLCASSLLRDQPQHFGDGTRLSIL.

The V call is TRBV2, the J call TRBJ2-7, with TRBD1 as a possible D gene (5 bases). Trimming removed 6 bases from V and 5 bases from J, with 8 bases in between. The CDR3 spans 11 residues. The germline V gene encodes CDR1 SNHLY and CDR2 FYNNEI. The CDR3 bases are TGTGCCAGCAGACAAGGGGACGAGCAGTACTTC. Encoded protein: CASRQGDEQYF. The full variable domain, completed using reference TRBV2 and TRBJ2-7, is EPEVTQTPSHQVTQMGQEVILRCVPISNHLYFYWYRQILGQKVEFLVSFYNNEISEKSEIFDDQFSVERPDGSNFTLKIRSTKLEDSAMYFCASRQGDEQYFGPGTRLTVT.

The rearrangement joins TRBV27 to TRBJ2-2; perhaps TRBD1 as D (6 bases). Germline CDR1 and CDR2: MNHEY and SMNVEV (reference sequence). The CDR3 loop spans 18 amino acids. V dropped 4 bases and J dropped 4 bases, with 22 bases sitting between them. CDR3: CASSSIQGTLWGTGELFF. CDR3 nucleotides: TGTGCCAGCAGTTCCATTCAGGGGACGCTGTGGGGCACCGGGGAGCTGTTTTTT.

The rearrangement joins TRBV7-8 to TRBJ2-1; no clear D. CDR1 SGHVS and CDR2 FQNEAQ come from the germline V gene. The CDR3 runs to 16 residues. The V and J ends lost 2 bases and 7 bases respectively, with 18 bases between them. Here the CDR3 DNA reads TGTGCCAGCAGCTTATTGGTCCGCACTAATTTTAATGAGCAGTTCTTC. Its translation: CASSLLVRTNFNEQFF.

The J gene is TRBJ1-1, the V gene TRBV14; no firm D call. Per germline, CDR1 SGHDN and CDR2 FVKESK. V was pared by 1 base and J by 2 bases, with 20 bases between. CDR3 length equals 18 residues. This CDR3 reads CASSQVMVGWGFNTEAFF. The CDR3 coding sequence is TGTGCCAGCAGCCAAGTAATGGTCGGATGGGGATTCAACACTGAAGCTTTCTTT.

The chain combines TRBV5-1 with TRBJ2-5; tentative D call: TRBD1 (7 bases). The CDR3 covers 14 residues. Germline loops: CDR1 SGHRS, CDR2 YFSETQ. V was pared by 4 bases and J by 7 bases, with 17 bases between. CDR3 sequence: CASSARQGGGTQYF. CDR3 DNA: TGCGCCAGCAGCGCCCGACAGGGAGGCGGGACCCAGTACTTC.

The chain uses TRBV11-2 and TRBJ2-3; the D gene is possibly TRBD1 (6 bases). Germline V lookup: CDR1 SGHAT, CDR2 FQNNGV. CDR3 length: 15 residues. Deletions cut 5 bases from V and 2 bases from J, with 14 bases between. CDR3 nucleotide sequence: TGTGCCAGCAGCCTCCGGGCAGGGGACACAGATACGCAGTATTTT. It codes for CASSLRAGDTDTQYF.

The chain carries TRBV19 and TRBJ1-5, with TRBD1 identical over 10 bases. This CDR3 is 13 amino acids long. Germline assignment: CDR1 LNHDA and CDR2 SQIVND (reference sequence). V lost 10 bases and J lost 5; bases outside the gene matches: 5. CDR3 region: CATAGQGYQPQHF. CDR3 sequence (DNA): TGTGCCACCGCGGGACAGGGGTATCAGCCCCAGCATTTT.

The chain employs TRBV27 and TRBJ2-7; unclear D gene. Trimming took off 3 bases at V and 4 bases at J, with 13 bases between the two ends. The CDR3 extends over 14 amino acids. Per germline, CDR1 MNHEY and CDR2 SMNVEV (reference sequence). CDR3 sequence (DNA): TGTGCCAGCAGTTTTCAATACCCTATGTACGAGCAGTACTTC. It encodes CASSFQYPMYEQYF.

V gene TRBV2 combines with J gene TRBJ1-2, with 8 bases that match TRBD1. This CDR3 contains 14 residues. Germline assignment: CDR1 SNHLY and CDR2 FYNNEI. V lost 3 bases to trimming and J lost 4 bases; unmatched junction nucleotides: 4. CDR3 DNA sequence: TGTGCCAGCAGTGAGAGACAGGGGTTCTATGGCTACACCTTC. The encoded protein is CASSERQGFYGYTF.

This clone appeared once. The rearrangement joins TRBV19 to TRBJ1-5; no definite D call. The V gene lost 3 bases and the J gene lost 7 bases, with 10 bases spanning the gap. CDR3 length: 13 residues. CDR1 and CDR2 (germline): LNHDA, SQIVND (reference sequence). The CDR3 reads CASSIGSRQPQHF. CDR3 sequence (DNA): TGTGCCAGTAGTATCGGCAGTAGACAGCCCCAGCATTTT.

The CDR3 bases are TGTGCCAGCAGCGTAACCGTGAACACTGAAGCTTTCTTT. Protein product: CASSVTVNTEAFF. The chain joins TRBV9 to TRBJ1-1; D is uncertain. Trimming took 1 base from V and 0 from J, leaving 4 bases between them. The length of the CDR3 is 13 residues. CDR1 is SGDLS, CDR2 YYNGEE, per germline.

A few counts support this clone. The CDR3 region has the DNA TGTGCCAGCAGCTCTACAGGGGCCCCAAACTATGGCTACACCTTC. Protein: CASSSTGAPNYGYTF. The chain joins TRBV7-8 to TRBJ1-2, with 7 bases that match TRBD1. The CDR3 length is 15 residues. CDR1 is SGHVS and CDR2 is FQNEAQ in the germline V gene. After removal of 4 bases from V and 2 bases from J, the junction contained 7 bases not matched to a gene.

The J gene is TRBJ2-1, the V gene TRBV21-1; the table's TRBD2 call for D was not verified on the DNA. TRBV21-1 is tagged as a pseudogene. This CDR3 spans 19 amino acids. CDR3 in amino acids: CASSKVRSGPSRAYNEQFF. The CDR3, as DNA: TGTGCCAGCAGCAAAGTAAGGAGCGGGCCCTCTCGCGCCTACAATGAGCAGTTCTTC.

The chain carries TRBV15 and TRBJ2-2; no reliable D call. Between the trimmed V and J ends, which lost 0 bases and 6 bases, there was a span of 8 bases. CDR1 and CDR2 from the germline V gene are LNHNV and YYDKDF (reference sequence). CDR3 size: 14 residues. CDR3 protein: CATSREYPPGELFF. In nucleotides, the CDR3 is TGTGCCACCAGCAGAGAGTACCCCCCCGGGGAGCTGTTTTTT.

In its sample, this clone was seen once. The genes are TRBV9 and TRBJ2-1; 10 positions agree with TRBD2. CDR3 length: 16 amino acids. Looked up from germline, CDR1 is SGDLS and CDR2 is YYNGEE. V trimming: 1 base; J trimming: 5 bases; junction bases outside the gene matches: 6. CDR3 amino acids: CASSVSLAGTNNEQFF. In DNA form, the CDR3 reads TGTGCCAGCAGCGTATCACTAGCGGGGACGAACAATGAGCAGTTCTTC.

The chain carries TRBV9 and TRBJ2-7; 10 bases map to TRBD1. The CDR3 runs 17 residues. V was clipped by 0 bases and J by 3 bases; unmatched bases: 9. CDR1 SGDLS and CDR2 YYNGEE come from the germline V gene. CDR3 DNA: TGTGCCAGCAGCGTAGGTAGGACAGGGGGTCTAGACTACGAGCAGTACTTC. Protein sequence: CASSVGRTGGLDYEQYF.

CDR3 coding DNA: TGTGCCAGCAGCCGAGGGGCAAGAGCTGAAGCTTTCTTT. Amino acids: CASSRGARAEAFF. The chain uses TRBV9 and TRBJ1-1; D might be TRBD1 (5 bases). V shed 4 bases and J shed 6 bases, with 13 bases lying between them. CDR1 is SGDLS, CDR2 YYNGEE, per germline. This CDR3 has 13 amino acids. The entire variable domain, with the rest obtained from reference TRBV9 and TRBJ1-1, is as follows: DSGVTQTPKHLITATGQRVTLRCSPRSGDLSVYWYQQSLDQGLQFLIQYYNGEERAKGNILERFSAQQFPDLHSELNLSSLELGDSALYFCASSRGARAEAFFGQGTRLTVV.

In its sample, this clone ranks as large (0.1 to 1%). This chain connects TRBV7-2 to TRBJ2-5, with 8 bases fitting TRBD2. This CDR3 spans 14 amino acids. Germline V gene sequence: CDR1 SGHTA, CDR2 FQGNSA. The ends lost 5 bases at V and 2 bases at J; junction bases unmatched: 4. The CDR3 nucleotides are TGTGCCAGCAGCATCGGGACTAGTCAAGAGACCCAGTACTTC. Its translation is CASSIGTSQETQYF.

The rearrangement links TRBV7-8 to TRBJ2-2; D remains ambiguous. V dropped 5 bases and J dropped 6 bases, with 13 bases sitting between them. Per the germline V gene, CDR1 is SGHVS and CDR2 is FQNEAQ. The length of the CDR3 is 14 residues. The CDR3 loop reads CASSPARAPGELFF. CDR3 in DNA: TGTGCCAGCAGCCCAGCTAGGGCTCCCGGGGAGCTGTTTTTT.

The V and J genes are TRBV4-2 and TRBJ2-2; 11 nucleotides agree with TRBD2. CDR1 and CDR2 (germline): LGHNA, YNFKEQ. The CDR3 sequence is 18 residues long. The ends lost 4 bases at V and 4 bases at J; junction bases unmatched: 11. The CDR3 is CASSRGVAGGGGTGELFF. The CDR3 DNA is TGTGCCAGCAGCCGGGGGGTAGCGGGAGGGGGCGGCACCGGGGAGCTGTTTTTT.

The chain uses TRBV29-1 and TRBJ1-2; 8 bases fit TRBD1. The trim removed 5 bases at V and 1 base at J, leaving 3 bases unmatched. This CDR3 is built from 13 residues. From germline, CDR1 is SQVTM and CDR2 ANQGSEA. This CDR3 reads CSVSDRGNYGYTF. The CDR3, as DNA: TGCAGCGTTAGCGACAGGGGTAACTATGGCTACACCTTC.

The V call is TRBV5-4, the J call TRBJ1-2; weak D call: TRBD1 (6 bases). Trimming shortened V by 0 bases and J by 4 bases, and 13 bases separated the two germline ends. The germline gives CDR1 SGHNT, CDR2 YYREEE (reference sequence). The CDR3 runs to 15 residues. The CDR3: CASSLGRGLGYGYTF. The CDR3 DNA follows: TGTGCCAGCAGCTTGGGGCGGGGGCTCGGCTATGGCTACACCTTC.

The V and J genes are TRBV2 and TRBJ1-2, with a weak D call TRBD1 (5 bases). V lost 6 bases and J lost 8, with 13 bases in between. Germline CDR1 and CDR2: SNHLY and FYNNEI. The CDR3 runs to 12 residues. This CDR3 reads CASSRESGGYTF. CDR3 DNA: TGTGCCAGCAGCAGGGAATCGGGGGGCTACACCTTC.